These 6 T cell receptor beta chains came from one sample sequenced in a study of naive and memory T cell subsets. The study's findings and limits: Naive repertoires, especially CD8, held a few larger clonotypes, possibly memory cells re-expressing CD45RA.

These receptors lack a known antigen. The beta constant-region primer was an equimolar mix of two oligonucleotides covering TRBC1 and TRBC2. Four rounds of PCR amplified the ligated cDNA using nested alpha and beta constant-region primers plus SP2. TCRdb processed the UMI-ligation and nested PCR reads anew with MiXCR; each CDR3 protein has one entry. In the table there are over 110,000 distinct CDR3 sequences, approximately 20% of which are singletons. The sequenced material came from naive CD8+ T cells from blood. These receptors all stem from a human donor in good health.

This clonotype was recorded a few times. This chain joins TRBV24-1 and TRBJ2-7, with D uncertain. V lost 1 base and J lost 3, with 18 bases in between. Germline lookup yields CDR1 KGHDR and CDR2 SFDVKD. CDR3 length equals 17 residues. CDR3 bases: TGTGCCACCAGTGATTTCATCCCGGGTGGCGCGTTCTACGAGCAGTACTTC. Translating it yields CATSDFIPGGAFYEQYF.

The chain uses TRBV7-9 and TRBJ2-7; 11 bases fit TRBD1. The CDR3 totals 16 residues. Germline V gene data show CDR1 as SEHNR and CDR2 as FQNEAQ (reference sequence). Trimming cost V 4 bases and J 1 base; bases outside gene matches: 6. The CDR3 DNA sequence: TGTGCCAGCAGCTCATCGGGACAGGGGGTATCCTACGAGCAGTACTTC. Translating gives CASSSSGQGVSYEQYF.

This clonotype has a handful of counts. The chain recombines TRBV12-3 or TRBV12-4 with TRBJ2-7; 10 nucleotides match TRBD1. V lost 3 bases, J lost 3 bases, and 5 bases stayed unmatched. There are 15 residues in the CDR3. CDR3 DNA sequence: TGTGCCAGCAGTTTGTGGGGACAGGGGATCTACGAGCAGTACTTC. The encoded protein is CASSLWGQGIYEQYF.

The chain has TRBV27 and TRBJ1-1; a weak D match, TRBD1 (6 bases). The V and J ends lost 5 bases and 3 bases respectively, with 16 bases between them. The CDR3 sequence is 15 residues long. The germline CDR1 and CDR2 sequences are MNHEY and SMNVEV (reference sequence). CDR3 nucleotide sequence: TGTGCCAGCAGTCAATCACAGGGTCTGTACACTGAAGCTTTCTTT. Translated, it gives CASSQSQGLYTEAFF.

This clonotype was counted only a few times. The J gene is TRBJ2-1, the V gene TRBV7-7, with D perhaps being TRBD1 or TRBD2 (6 bases each). The CDR3 runs to 17 residues. V lost 1 base, J lost 9 bases, and 22 bases lay in between. Germline V gene sequence: CDR1 SSHAT, CDR2 FNYEAQ (reference sequence). The CDR3 here is CASSLGLEEGDGGEQFF. The DNA of the CDR3 is TGTGCCAGCAGCTTAGGGCTCGAGGAGGGGGATGGTGGTGAGCAGTTCTTC.

This clonotype was counted between two and nine times. The V gene is TRBV6-5, the J gene TRBJ2-5; TRBD1 agrees at 7 bases. In germline, CDR1 is MNHEY, CDR2 SVGAGI. CDR3 length: 12 amino acids. J lost 1 base, V lost 8 bases, and 1 base had no gene match. CDR3: CASGTVQETQYF. CDR3 nucleotides: TGTGCCAGCGGGACAGTCCAAGAGACCCAGTACTTC.